One T cell receptor (beta chain) is described in this entry. The antigen this receptor binds is unknown. No base qualities exist here, and no much larger clone lies one base off it. In the prospective study, participants were roughly 18 to 100 years old, resided in around 25 geographic areas of the United States, and were enrolled through a virtual design. Cohort assignment in the prospective study relied on participant-reported clinical history from a screening survey and a study questionnaire. Recovered participants in ImmuneRACE Cohort 3 were defined by two consecutive negative NP/OP PCR tests, clearance by a healthcare professional, or resolution of symptoms. Mobile phlebotomists in the prospective study collected whole blood, serum and a nasopharyngeal or oropharyngeal swab from every participant. Over an approximately 2-month period, participants in the prospective study had the option of providing additional blood draws and questionnaires. Blood samples from the prospective study were shipped frozen or at room temperature prior to DNA extraction.

TCRbeta CDR3 regions were amplified from genomic DNA using the immunoSEQ Assay, a bias-controlled multiplex PCR. As for the authors' bioinformatics: Nucleated cell counts per sample were estimated from amplification of reference gene primers within the assay. To quantify the absolute abundance of each unique TCRbeta CDR3 rearrangement, sequence reads were collapsed and filtered. For each sample, productive Simpson clonality was calculated as the square root of Simpson's diversity index across productive rearrangements. The immuneACCESS repertoire file appears here via TCRdb, limited to in-frame rearrangements. These files lack a portion of the clones; in checked studies, under half of the deficit traces to unresolved V genes, and the cause of the others is not known. The V and J calls and clone size are taken from that table; D and trimming were inferred from the DNA. In this sample the table shows a few hundred thousand clones, roughly 80% of which occur a single time. Of the sample, less than 6% falls within the top ten clones.

This sample was taken from a study of blood T cell repertoires in COVID-19 (dated by TCRdb to 2020 to 2021). For the wider study: Collaborator samples came from the United States, Italy and Spain and covered acute and convalescent phases of COVID-19. A de-identified subject ID, COVID-19 status, age in years and sex were almost always included in the sample metadata. The prospective study material was composed of cDNA or gDNA derived from T cells, B-cell-depleted T cells, or PBMCs. The samples were drawn from two sources: the first 160 participants of the ongoing ImmuneRACE study, and 950 to 1,500 subjects contributed by 6 global collaborators. HLA class I and class II types, where available, came from metadata supplied by the sample provider rather than from assay-based typing. The repertoires were released in a freely available public database intended as a resource for research on the immune response to SARS-CoV-2. Subjects who had been exposed to COVID-19, were actively infected with it, or had recovered from it provided the deeply sampled blood TCRbeta repertoires that made up the dataset.

Results the study describes overall, beyond this receptor: The quantity of clinical and demographic metadata differed by source and by participant and was supplied without curation.

Spanning cysteine to phenylalanine, the CDR3 consists of 14 amino acids. The retained sequence is limited to the CDR3, 42 bases, with the frame set at the first base. CDR1 and CDR2 (ENHRY, SYGVKD) derive from the germline V gene. V loses 4 bases at its end and J loses 0 bases; junction bases beyond the gene matches: 2. The chain is encoded by TRBV10-3 joined to TRBJ1-2; 7 central nucleotides agree with TRBD1. The material sequenced was PBMCs or T cells enriched from blood (not recorded which). The clonotype comes from a woman between 45 and 65 years old who had recovered from COVID-19. The CDR3: CAISGGTANYGYTF. The DNA is as follows: TGTGCCATCAGTGGGGGGACAGCTAACTATGGCTACACCTTC.